At least ten counts were recorded for the clone carrying this T cell receptor (beta chain). The antigen remains undetermined. This sample was included in a study of blood T cells in healthy people across ages. General study findings and limits: TCR beta diversity per million T cells fell roughly linearly with age.

Sample donors were healthy Caucasian individuals that came from Russia, aged roughly 6 to 100. The amount of total RNA extracted per sample was at least 5.5 micrograms. Primed by a sample-barcoded 5' primer and a J-beta primer mix, a second PCR proceeded for about 6 to 11 cycles. A template-switch adaptor containing 12 random nucleotides labeled each cDNA molecule. TCRdb independently ran MiXCR on the 5' RACE reads; one entry per CDR3 protein. The sample holds more than 700,000 distinct CDR3 sequences, around 45% seen once. The TCR was taken from an elderly man in good health. The specimen sequenced was blood.

CDR3 amino acids: CASSSLSGSVHEQYF. DNA of the CDR3: TGTGCCAGCAGTTCCCTTAGCGGGAGTGTCCACGAGCAGTACTTC. The chain combines TRBV28 with TRBJ2-7; 9 positions match TRBD2. CDR1 MDHEN and CDR2 SYDVKM come from the germline V gene. The CDR3 extends over 15 amino acids. The V and J ends lost 4 bases and 5 bases, in that order; junction bases with no gene match: 9.